This T cell receptor beta chain stems from a study of shared T cell receptors in the human thymus. This CDR3 has 17 residues. From germline, CDR1 is LGHNT and CDR2 FRNRAP. V trimming: 0 bases; J trimming: 7 bases; junction bases outside the gene matches: 14. TCRdb's copy holds only in-frame clones and misses some; the assay was immunoSEQ multiplex PCR. There are more than 550,000 clones in the sample; roughly 88% occur only once, and over 0.008% lies in the top ten. The same specimen was also included in a second study, on human thymus T cells. That work states: Thymus was obtained from resections taken during corrective heart surgery. Biased V and J segment usage appeared in thymus and peripheral blood. Unrelated individuals had highly overlapping thymic repertoires, as reported in related research.

The source material was thymocytes. This clonotype was obtained from a girl under three years old with a congenital heart defect. J is TRBJ1-2 and V is TRBV12-5; 7 nucleotides match TRBD1. In DNA form, the CDR3 reads TGTGCTAGTGGTTTGGTAACGGACAGGCCACCCGAAGTTGGCTACACCTTC. This codes for CASGLVTDRPPEVGYTF. The full variable domain, in which reference TRBV12-5 and TRBJ1-2 provide the parts outside the CDR3, is DARVTQTPRHKVTEMGQEVTMRCQPILGHNTVFWYRQTMMQGLELLAYFRNRAPLDDSGMPKDRFSAEMPDATLATLKIQPSEPRDSAVYFCASGLVTDRPPEVGYTFGSGTRLTVV.